The rows below give T cell receptor beta chains drawn from one sample of a study of Graves' ophthalmopathy and Graves' hyperthyroidism. Via MiXCR, TCRdb re-called the multiplex PCR reads, giving one row per CDR3 protein. Of some 380,000 distinct CDR3 sequences listed, 15% to 19% are singletons. The specimen was peripheral blood. The receptors were gathered from a woman between 18 and 30 years old with stable Graves' hyperthyroidism. Both conserved end residues are part of each CDR3. The D gene is left open where the match is weak. Expanded clones get a size class; other rows say once, few or many, or leave the size out.

TRBJ2-5 | 14 | - | - | TRBV12-3/TRBV12-4 | TGTGCCAGCAGTTTTTGGGAGAAACAAGAGACCCAGTACTTC | CASSFWEKQETQYF
TRBJ1-2 | 13 | - | - | TRBV9 | TGTGCCAGCAGCGTAGTTGGGGGCTTTGGCTACACCTTC | CASSVVGGFGYTF
TRBJ1-2 | 15 | many | - | TRBV3-1 | TGTGCCAGCAGCCAAGCGTCGAGAACTAACTATGGCTACACCTTC | CASSQASRTNYGYTF
TRBJ1-6 | 13 | - | - | TRBV10-3 | TGTGCCATCAAGGGGTTGAGTAATTCACCCCTCCACTTT | CAIKGLSNSPLHF
TRBJ2-2 | 13 | many | - | TRBV5-1 | TGCGCCAGCAGTGGCATCCCAACCGGGGAGCTGTTTTTT | CASSGIPTGELFF
TRBJ2-7 | 16 | many | - | TRBV2 | TGTGCCAGCAGTGAAGCCGCCATATTACAGGCCTACGAGCAGTACTTC | CASSEAAILQAYEQYF
TRBJ2-2 | 17 | - | TRBD1 | TRBV6-5 | TGTGCCAGCAGTTACTACCTCGGGACAGCGAACACCGGGGAGCTGTTTTTT | CASSYYLGTANTGELFF
TRBJ1-2 | 13 | many | - | TRBV6-2/TRBV6-3 | TGTGCCAGCAGTTACCATGATGGGAGGGGCTACACCTTC | CASSYHDGRGYTF
TRBJ2-5 | 16 | many | - | TRBV4-1 | TGCGCCAGCAGCCAAGTCCCGGGTCCTAGGGGAGAGACCCAGTACTTC | CASSQVPGPRGETQYF
TRBJ1-6 | 12 | many | - | TRBV29-1 | TGCAGCGTCCAATCGGATAATTCACCCCTCCACTTT | CSVQSDNSPLHF
TRBJ2-7 | 11 | many | - | TRBV2 | TGTGCCAGCATCGGGAATAGCCAACAGTACTTC | CASIGNSQQYF
TRBJ1-1 | 14 | many | - | TRBV6-1 | TGTGCCAGCACTATGCTGGGGTCGAACACTGAAGCTTTCTTT | CASTMLGSNTEAFF
TRBJ2-7 | 17 | many | TRBD1 | TRBV7-8 | TGTGCCAGCAGCTTAGTAGTAAGCGACAGGGTCTCCTACGAGCAGTACTTC | CASSLVVSDRVSYEQYF
TRBJ1-2 | 14 | few | TRBD1 | TRBV7-9 | TGTGCCAGCAGCGCAGGGGGCGTCTCCTATGGCTACACCTTC | CASSAGGVSYGYTF
TRBJ2-2 | 15 | many | - | TRBV27 | TGTGCCAGCAGTTTAAGACGGGGGACCCCCGGGGAGCTGTTTTTT | CASSLRRGTPGELFF
TRBJ1-2 | 12 | many | - | TRBV29-1 | TGCAGCGTTGAAGGGACCCTTGATGGCTACACCTTC | CSVEGTLDGYTF
TRBJ2-7 | 14 | many | - | TRBV5-4 | TGTGCCAGCAGCTTGGACAGTGACCACTACGAGCAGTACTTC | CASSLDSDHYEQYF
TRBJ1-1 | 15 | many | TRBD1 | TRBV24-1 | TGTGCCACCAGTGATGCCGGGACAGTAAACACTGAAGCTTTCTTT | CATSDAGTVNTEAFF
TRBJ2-5 | 14 | many | - | TRBV5-1 | TGCGCCAGCAGTTCCCGACGGATGGAGGAGACCCAGTACTTC | CASSSRRMEETQYF
TRBJ1-1 | 14 | - | - | TRBV6-1 | TGTGCCAGCTCAAAGTTGGGAGGGGACACTGAAGCTTTCTTT | CASSKLGGDTEAFF
TRBJ1-1 | 13 | many | - | TRBV3-1 | TGTGCCAGCAGCCAAGTTGGGAACACTGAAGCTTTCTTT | CASSQVGNTEAFF
TRBJ1-1 | 13 | - | TRBD1 | TRBV12-3/TRBV12-4 | TGTGCCAGCAACCAGGGACAGGCCACTGAAGCTTTCTTT | CASNQGQATEAFF
TRBJ1-1 | 12 | many | - | TRBV19 | TGTGCCAGTAGTATGGCGACAGGTTTGGCTTTCTTT | CASSMATGLAFF
TRBJ2-5 | 16 | - | - | TRBV6-1 | TGTGCCAGCAGCTTGGAAGGGGGGAGAGGGGGCGCGACCCAGTACTTC | CASSLEGGRGGATQYF
TRBJ1-2 | 14 | many | - | TRBV12-3/TRBV12-4 | TGTGCCAGCAGTACGGTTGACTTTGGGGGTGGCTACACCTTC | CASSTVDFGGGYTF
TRBJ1-5 | 13 | many | - | TRBV4-1 | TGCGCCAGCAGCCAAGCGGACGATCAGCCCCAGCATTTT | CASSQADDQPQHF
TRBJ2-5 | 16 | few | TRBD2 | TRBV7-2 | TGTGCCAGCAGCCCAGGTAGCGGGGGTATCCAAGAGACCCAGTACTTC | CASSPGSGGIQETQYF
TRBJ2-7 | 16 | many | TRBD1 | TRBV28 | TGTGCCAGCAGTTTAAGCACGGACAGGGGGATCCGTGAGCAGTACTTC | CASSLSTDRGIREQYF
TRBJ2-3 | 17 | - | TRBD2 | TRBV12-3/TRBV12-4 | TGTGCCAGCAGTTCAAGACTAGCGGGGATTAGCACAGATACGCAGTATTTT | CASSSRLAGISTDTQYF
TRBJ1-6 | 15 | many | TRBD1 | TRBV7-9 | TGTGCCAGCAGCCTCCGGGACAGGGGTAATTCACCCCTCCACTTT | CASSLRDRGNSPLHF
TRBJ1-5 | 12 | few | - | TRBV24-1 | TGTGCCACCAGTGATGGGGGGGAGCCCCAGCATTTT | CATSDGGEPQHF
TRBJ1-2 | 14 | many | - | TRBV12-3/TRBV12-4 | TGTGCCGGCAGTTTCCAGGACATCTTTGGTGGCTACACCTTC | CAGSFQDIFGGYTF
TRBJ2-7 | 16 | few | - | TRBV3-1 | TGTGCCAGCAGCCAAGGGTACCAGGGGAACCACTACGAGCAGTACTTC | CASSQGYQGNHYEQYF
TRBJ1-1 | 15 | - | - | TRBV20-1 | TGCAGTGTCCTCCCTTCCCGGGGCTTTAACACTGAAGCTTTCTTT | CSVLPSRGFNTEAFF
TRBJ2-7 | 12 | few | - | TRBV19 | TGTGCCAGTAGTATCTCCGGTATTGAGCAGTACTTC | CASSISGIEQYF
TRBJ2-4 | 16 | many | TRBD2 | TRBV7-2 | TGTGCCAGCAGATCTAATAGCGGGGATGGCGAAAACATTCAGTACTTC | CASRSNSGDGENIQYF
TRBJ2-2 | 15 | many | - | TRBV11-2 | TGTGCCAGCAGCTTAGGTACTCTCGACACCGGGGAGCTGTTTTTT | CASSLGTLDTGELFF
TRBJ1-5 | 13 | many | TRBD1 | TRBV10-3 | TGTGCCATCAGTGAGTCGACAGGGCAGCCCCAGCATTTT | CAISESTGQPQHF
TRBJ1-2 | 14 | - | TRBD1 | TRBV5-1 | TGCGCCAGCAGCTGGGGACAGGGGAGCGATGGCTACACCTTC | CASSWGQGSDGYTF
TRBJ1-2 | 16 | many | - | TRBV7-8 | TGTGCCACCAGCCCCGTTCGAGCAGGGGTTTCCTATGGCTACACCTTC | CATSPVRAGVSYGYTF
TRBJ2-2 | 18 | many | TRBD1 | TRBV6-1 | TGTGCCAGCAGTGGGGACAGGGCGAGTATGCTGAACACCGGGGAGCTGTTTTTT | CASSGDRASMLNTGELFF
TRBJ2-7 | 17 | many | TRBD2 | TRBV11-1 | TGTGCCAGCAGCTTCGGGGGGGCCGATTTTGGATCCTACGAGCAGTACTTC | CASSFGGADFGSYEQYF
TRBJ1-2 | 16 | many | TRBD1 | TRBV5-5 | TGTGCCAGCAGCTCCCCGGGACAGGGGTTGAACTATGGCTACACCTTC | CASSSPGQGLNYGYTF
TRBJ2-7 | 14 | - | - | TRBV6-2/TRBV6-3 | TGTGCCAGCAGTTACCAGCCGGGGCCGGGAGAGCAGTACTTC | CASSYQPGPGEQYF
TRBJ1-2 | 15 | many | - | TRBV7-9 | TGTGCCAGCAGCTTAGTAGGAGGCACTGGCAGGGGCTACACCTTC | CASSLVGGTGRGYTF
TRBJ2-5 | 18 | - | TRBD2 | TRBV11-1 | TGTGCCAGCAGCTTTCTCGGAAGGACTAGCGGGGTCCAAGAGACCCAGTACTTC | CASSFLGRTSGVQETQYF
TRBJ1-1 | 14 | - | - | TRBV6-1 | TGTGCCAGCAGTGAGTTGCCGATCTACCTTGAAGCTTTCTTT | CASSELPIYLEAFF
TRBJ1-1 | 15 | many | TRBD1 | TRBV12-3/TRBV12-4 | TGTGCCAGCAGTCCCCGGACAGGGGAGAACACTGAAGCTTTCTTT | CASSPRTGENTEAFF
TRBJ1-3 | 15 | many | - | TRBV11-2 | TGTGCCAGCAGCTTTTGGGGTAACGCGGGAAACACCATATATTTT | CASSFWGNAGNTIYF
TRBJ2-5 | 15 | many | - | TRBV4-1 | TGCGCCAGCAGCCAAGACAGAGGGGGTAGAGAGACCCAGTACTTC | CASSQDRGGRETQYF
TRBJ1-1 | 15 | few | - | TRBV27 | TGTGCCAGCAGTTTATGGAGGGACTGGGGAGCTGAAGCCTTCTTT | CASSLWRDWGAEAFF
TRBJ1-3 | 14 | many | - | TRBV7-8 | TGTGCCAGCAGCCGGGGACCGGGCGGAAACACCATATATTTT | CASSRGPGGNTIYF
TRBJ1-1 | 18 | - | - | TRBV6-1 | TGTGCCAGCAGTGATGGGGTTCGCGGGTCGGGGGCGAACACTGAAGCTTTCTTT | CASSDGVRGSGANTEAFF
TRBJ2-2 | 17 | many | - | TRBV24-1 | TGTGCCACCAGTGATCGGGACCACTCCCAGAACACCGGGGAGCTGTTTTTT | CATSDRDHSQNTGELFF